This T cell receptor (beta chain) was profiled in a study of shared clonotypes between healthy human individuals. V was pared by 5 bases and J by 5 bases, with 15 bases between. The CDR3 loop spans 15 amino acids. Per the germline V gene, CDR1 is MNHEY and CDR2 is SMNVEV (reference sequence). The repertoire was sequenced with immunoSEQ multiplex PCR; TCRdb's copy has only in-frame clones and lacks some. Of about 180,000 clones listed, over 85% are singletons. Caucasian adults living in Nashville, Tennessee, provided all samples. The chain employs TRBV27 and TRBJ1-4; D possibly corresponds to TRBD1 (6 bases). The sequencing sample was made of naive CD4+ T cells sorted from blood. Subset reported: CD45RA+ positively selected. The TCR was taken from a woman in her thirties in good health. The CDR3 DNA follows: TGTGCCAGCAGTCCCGGGACAAAAAGGAATGAAAAACTGTTTTTT. This gives the protein CASSPGTKRNEKLFF.